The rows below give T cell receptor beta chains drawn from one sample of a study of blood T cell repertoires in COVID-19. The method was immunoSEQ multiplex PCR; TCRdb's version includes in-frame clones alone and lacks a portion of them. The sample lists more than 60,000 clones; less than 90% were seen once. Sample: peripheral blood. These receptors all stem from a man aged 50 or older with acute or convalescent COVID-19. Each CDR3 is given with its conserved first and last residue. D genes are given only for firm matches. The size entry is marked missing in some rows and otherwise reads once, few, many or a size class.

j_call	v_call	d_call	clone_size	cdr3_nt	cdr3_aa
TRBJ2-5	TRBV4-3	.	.	TGCGCCAGCAGCCAAGATATAGACAGTGGAGAGACCCAGTACTTC	CASSQDIDSGETQYF
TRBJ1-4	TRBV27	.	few	TGTGCCAGCAGGGGCATCGACCAAACTAATGAAAAACTGTTTTTT	CASRGIDQTNEKLFF
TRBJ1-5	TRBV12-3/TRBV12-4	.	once	TGTGCCAGCACCCGAGGTAGCAATCAGCCCCAGCATTTT	CASTRGSNQPQHF
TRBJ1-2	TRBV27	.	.	TGTGCCAGCACTCTGCGGGGGGGCCTTAACTATGGCTACACCTTC	CASTLRGGLNYGYTF
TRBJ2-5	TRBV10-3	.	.	TGTGCCACGGGGAAGGCAGGGGAAGAGACCCAGTACTTC	CATGKAGEETQYF
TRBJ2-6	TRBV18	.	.	TGTGCCAGCTCACCTACTCGTGGGGAGGTCCTGGCGGCTGGGGCCAACGTCCTGACTTTC	CASSPTRGEVLAAGANVLTF
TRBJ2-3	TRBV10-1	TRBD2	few	TGCGCCAGCAGTGAGTTCGGAGCGGGAGTGCGTACAGATACGCAGTATTTT	CASSEFGAGVRTDTQYF
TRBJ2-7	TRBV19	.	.	TGTGCCAGTAGTATGGTGGGGCAGATTTACGAGCAGTACTTC	CASSMVGQIYEQYF
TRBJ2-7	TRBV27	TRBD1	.	TGTGCCAGCAGTCCCAGGGGGCACGGGGCCTACGAGCAGTACTTC	CASSPRGHGAYEQYF
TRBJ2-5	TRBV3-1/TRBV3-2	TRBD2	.	TGTGCCAGCAGCCAAGACGGAGTAGCGGGAGGTCCACTTCAAGAGACCCAGTACTTC	CASSQDGVAGGPLQETQYF
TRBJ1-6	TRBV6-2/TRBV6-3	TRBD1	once	TGTGCCAGCAGTTACCCGGACAGGAGATATAATTCACCCCTCCACTTT	CASSYPDRRYNSPLHF
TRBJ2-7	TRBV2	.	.	TGTGCCGGCCGGGACAACAGCTACGAGCAGTACTTC	CAGRDNSYEQYF
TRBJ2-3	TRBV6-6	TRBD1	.	TGTGCCAGCAACCAACGGGGTGCAGGGGGCTCAGATACGCAGTATTTT	CASNQRGAGGSDTQYF
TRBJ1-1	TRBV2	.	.	TGTGCCAGCAGTGCCATAGGGGCTGAAGCTTTCTTT	CASSAIGAEAFF
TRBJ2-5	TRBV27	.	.	TGTGCCAGCAGCTCAGGGAGGAAAGAGACCCAGTACTTC	CASSSGRKETQYF
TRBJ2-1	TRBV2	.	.	TGTGCCAGCAGAGAAATAATGGCCCAAACAAATGAGCAGTTCTTC	CASREIMAQTNEQFF
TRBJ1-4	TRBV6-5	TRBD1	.	TGTGCCAGCAGTCGGGACAGGGGCAATGAAAAACTGTTTTTT	CASSRDRGNEKLFF
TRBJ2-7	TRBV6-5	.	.	TGTGCCAGCAGTTACGGGCCCCTATACGAGCAGTACTTC	CASSYGPLYEQYF
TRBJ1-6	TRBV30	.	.	TGTGCCTGGAGGAGGCCAGATGGGTATTCACCCCTCCACTTT	CAWRRPDGYSPLHF
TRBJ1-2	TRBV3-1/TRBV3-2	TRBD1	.	TGTGCCAGCAGCCTCTGGACAGGGCAAGGTGGCTACACCTTC	CASSLWTGQGGYTF
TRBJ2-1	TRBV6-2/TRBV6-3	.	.	TGTGCCAGCAGTTACCGTCACCCTAGTGGAAATGAGCAGTTCTTC	CASSYRHPSGNEQFF
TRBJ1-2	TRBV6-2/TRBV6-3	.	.	TGTGCCAGCAGTTACTCGGACAATTTTAACTATGGCTACACCTTC	CASSYSDNFNYGYTF
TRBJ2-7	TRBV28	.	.	TGTGCCAGCAGTTCCCCTCGGCGAATACTATCCTACGAGCAGTACTTC	CASSSPRRILSYEQYF
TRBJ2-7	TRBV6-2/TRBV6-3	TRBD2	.	TGTGCCAGCAGCCCCCTCGGACTACTAGCGGGATCGTACGAGCAGTACTTC	CASSPLGLLAGSYEQYF
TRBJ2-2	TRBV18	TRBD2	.	TGTGCCAGCTCACCAAATTCTCTAGCGGGCAACACCGGGGAGCTGTTTTTT	CASSPNSLAGNTGELFF
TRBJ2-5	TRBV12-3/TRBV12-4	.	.	TGTGCCAGCAGTTTGGCTCAAGAGACCCAGTACTTC	CASSLAQETQYF
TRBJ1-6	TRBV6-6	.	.	TGTGCCAGCAGTTACTCGCCAGGGGAGACTTCACCCCTCCACTTT	CASSYSPGETSPLHF
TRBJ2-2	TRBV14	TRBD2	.	TGTGCCAGCAGCCCGCTAGCGGGAACCCTCGGCGGGGAGCTGTTTTTT	CASSPLAGTLGGELFF
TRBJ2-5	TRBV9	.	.	TGTGCCAGCAGTAGAACAGGGGGGGAAGAGACCCAGTACTTC	CASSRTGGEETQYF
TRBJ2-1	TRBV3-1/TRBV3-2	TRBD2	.	TGTGCCAGCAGCCAAGATCGAGCGGGAGGTCGGTTCTTC	CASSQDRAGGRFF
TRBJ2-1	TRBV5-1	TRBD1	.	TGCGCCAGCAGCTTGGACAGGGGGCACAATGAGCAGTTCTTC	CASSLDRGHNEQFF
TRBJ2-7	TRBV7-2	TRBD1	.	TGTGCCAGCAGAGACAGGGGGCAGTCGTTCGAGCAGTACTTC	CASRDRGQSFEQYF
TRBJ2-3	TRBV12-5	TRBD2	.	TGTGCTAGTGATTCCGGGAGGGCCTCAGATACGCAGTATTTT	CASDSGRASDTQYF
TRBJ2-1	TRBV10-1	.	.	TGCGCCAGCAGTGGTGGTAGCTCCTACAATGAGCAGTTCTTC	CASSGGSSYNEQFF
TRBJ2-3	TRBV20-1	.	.	TGCAGTGCTAGTGACAGTACAAGCACAGATACGCAGTATTTT	CSASDSTSTDTQYF
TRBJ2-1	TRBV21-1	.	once	TGTGCCAGCAGCAAATCCGGGACTAGTAAGAATGAGCAGTTCTTC	CASSKSGTSKNEQFF
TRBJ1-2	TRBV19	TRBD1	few	TGTGCCAGTAAGGGACAGGGGATGTATGGCTACACCTTC	CASKGQGMYGYTF
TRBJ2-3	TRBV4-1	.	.	TGCGCCAGCAGCCAAGAGGCTGGACTTTTCGCAGATACGCAGTATTTT	CASSQEAGLFADTQYF
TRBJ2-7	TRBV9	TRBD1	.	TGTGCCAGCAGCGCCGGGACAGGGGGCTACGAGCAGTACTTC	CASSAGTGGYEQYF
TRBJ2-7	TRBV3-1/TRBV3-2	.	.	TGTGCCAGCAGCCACCCCTCCACCTACTACGAGCAGTACTTC	CASSHPSTYYEQYF
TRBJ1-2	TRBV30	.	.	TGTGCCTGGAGAAGACAGCCTCCAAACTATGGCTACACCTTC	CAWRRQPPNYGYTF
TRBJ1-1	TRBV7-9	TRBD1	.	TGTGCCAGCAGACAGGGGCTGAACACTGAAGCTTTCTTT	CASRQGLNTEAFF
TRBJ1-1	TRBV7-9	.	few	TGTGCCAGCAGCTCAGTCAGTCACACTGAAGCTTTCTTT	CASSSVSHTEAFF
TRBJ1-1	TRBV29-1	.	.	TGCAGCGTCGGACAGATGAACACTGAAGCTTTCTTT	CSVGQMNTEAFF